This T cell receptor beta chain stems from a study of T cells after yellow fever vaccination (dated by TCRdb to about 2019). Turning to the overall study: Libraries from fractions with low cell numbers were prepared with the SMART-Seq v4 Ultra Low Input RNA kit. To track T-cell clones before and after primary and booster YFV17D yellow fever vaccination, bulk TCR alpha and beta repertoires were sequenced longitudinally. Bulk PBMC replicates and cell subsets were isolated from blood drawn at multiple timepoints before and after both primary and secondary immunization. Two healthy male donors, one aged 18 to 30 and one aged 30 to 40 years, made up the cohort. Paper-wide results and their limitations: After the booster, most clones that had expanded after primary vaccination were detected again (approximately 97% of CD4 and over 75% of CD8), suggesting broad maintenance of memory. A small fraction of clonotypes showed up in both the CD4 and CD8 compartments, probably as a result of convergent recombination. Because only a couple of donors were included in the study, the extent to which the findings can be generalized is limited. The secondary T-cell response was found to be weaker but faster than the primary response, with a peak reached on day 5 rather than on day 15. Computational filtering was required because FACS-sorted repertoires could contain abundant contaminating clonotypes from the bulk population.

Taken with the paper, the label for treatment or condition translates to: live attenuated yellow fever vaccine strain. PBMCs were isolated from peripheral blood using a standard Ficoll-Paque protocol. CD4 and CD8 T-cell fractions were isolated with Dynabeads CD4 and CD8 positive selection kits. RNA was extracted with TriZol from bulk PBMCs, CD4 and CD8 fractions, and dextramer-positive and dextramer-negative fractions. CDR1 and CDR2 are drawn from the germline V gene: SGHDT, YYEEEE. At the junction V is shortened by 7 bases and J by 2 bases, with 13 bases in between. From the cysteine through the phenylalanine, the CDR3 covers 13 amino acids. The CDR3 DNA has 39 bases and is translated from base 1. TCR cDNA was made using 5'RACE template switching, a step that added a universal primer site and unique molecular identifiers. Priming of cDNA synthesis was performed from both the TCR alpha and TCR beta constant segments. Libraries were amplified in two PCR steps, with sample barcodes and sequencing adapters added in the second step. Libraries were sequenced on Illumina HiSeq 2500 (2x100 bp) or NovaSeq (2x150 bp). Turning to the authors' computational methods: Demultiplexing of reads and collapsing into UMI consensus sequences were performed with MIGEC, and V(D)J alignment was carried out with MiXCR. Vaccine-responding clonotypes were identified with edgeR using replicate PBMC samples, with FDR below 0.01 and a log2 fold change above 5 up to day 15 being required. Each bulk clonotype received a CD4 or CD8 identity based on whether the sequenced CD4 or CD8 repertoire contained that clonotype at higher abundance. In-frame beta chains were kept once TCRdb had trimmed the public reads at Q25 with fastp and called clones with MiXCR. Identical CDR3 protein sequences are pooled into one entry, listed with their most common genes and DNA. The V and J calls follow TCRdb's processing rather than the paper's. This sample lists a few hundred thousand distinct CDR3 sequences; 6.9% were detected once. The leading ten clones occupy about 0.85% of the sample.

There are many counts of this clonotype. There is no known antigen for this receptor. The sample holds no much larger clone one base away, and base qualities are not on file. The material sequenced was CD4+ T cells sorted from PBMCs, taken 15 days after the yellow fever booster vaccination. Here the chain combines TRBV5-6 and TRBJ2-7; the D gene may be TRBD1 or TRBD2, since each aligns over 5 bases. This receptor was obtained from a man aged 25 to 40 who received the YFV17D yellow fever vaccine. The CDR3 here reads CASGPGRAYEQYF. The DNA sequence is given as TGTGCCAGCGGTCCGGGACGGGCCTACGAGCAGTACTTC. With the portions outside the CDR3 filled from the reference TRBV5-6 and TRBJ2-7 genes, the complete variable region becomes DAGVTQSPTHLIKTRGQQVTLRCSPKSGHDTVSWYQQALGQGPQFIFQYYEEEERQRGNFPDRFSGHQFPNYSSELNVNALLLGDSALYLCASGPGRAYEQYFGPGTRLTVT.